The clone carrying this TCR beta chain was counted between two and nine times. These data belong to a study of blood T cells in healthy people across ages. The CDR3 extends over 13 amino acids. V was trimmed by 3 bases and J by 6 bases, leaving 10 bases between them. For the second PCR, which ran for roughly 7 to 11 cycles, a sample-barcoded 5' primer and a J-beta primer mix were used. Each CDR3 protein gets one entry after TCRdb re-called the 5' RACE reads with MiXCR. This table holds just over 1 million distinct CDR3 sequences, more than 35% found once. This chain uses TRBV12-3 or TRBV12-4 with TRBJ2-3; D may be TRBD2 (5 bases). What was sequenced was blood. The source of this sequence is a woman aged 55-70 years in good health. The CDR3: CASSFRTGDTQYF. As DNA, the CDR3 is TGTGCCAGCAGTTTCAGGACTGGCGATACGCAGTATTTT.